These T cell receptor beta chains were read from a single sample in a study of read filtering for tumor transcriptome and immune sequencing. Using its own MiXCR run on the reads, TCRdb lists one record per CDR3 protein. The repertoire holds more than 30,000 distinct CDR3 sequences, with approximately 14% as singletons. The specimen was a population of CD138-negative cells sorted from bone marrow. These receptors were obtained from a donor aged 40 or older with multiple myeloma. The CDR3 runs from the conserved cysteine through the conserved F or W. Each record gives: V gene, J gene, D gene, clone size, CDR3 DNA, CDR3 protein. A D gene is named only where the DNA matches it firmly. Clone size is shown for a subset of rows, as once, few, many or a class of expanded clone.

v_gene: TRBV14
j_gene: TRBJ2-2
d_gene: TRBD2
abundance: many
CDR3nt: TGTGCCAGCAGCCAAGTGCCGGGACTAGCGGGAGTACCCGGGGAGCTGTTTTTT
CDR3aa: CASSQVPGLAGVPGELFF

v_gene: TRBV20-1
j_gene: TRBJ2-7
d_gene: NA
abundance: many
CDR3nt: TGCAGTGCTAGAGATAATTTGTCAGGGGATCCCTACGAGCAGTACTTC
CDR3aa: CSARDNLSGDPYEQYF

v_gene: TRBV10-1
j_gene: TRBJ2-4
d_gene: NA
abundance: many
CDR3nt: TGCGCCAGCAGTGAGTCGGGCCCCCCACCCAAAAACATTCAGTACTTC
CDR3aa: CASSESGPPPKNIQYF

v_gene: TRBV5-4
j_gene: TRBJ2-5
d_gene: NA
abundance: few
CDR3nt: TGTGCCAGCAGCACCCAACAGGGAGCGGAAGAGACCCAGTACTTC
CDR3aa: CASSTQQGAEETQYF

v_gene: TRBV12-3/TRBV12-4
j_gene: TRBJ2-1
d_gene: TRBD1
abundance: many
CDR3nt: TGTGCCAGCAATCGGGACAGGGCAAATGAGCAGTTCTTC
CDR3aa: CASNRDRANEQFF

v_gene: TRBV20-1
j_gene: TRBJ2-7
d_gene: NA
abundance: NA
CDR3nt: TGCAGTGCTAGTGCAAACGGCTACGAGCAGTACTTC
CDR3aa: CSASANGYEQYF

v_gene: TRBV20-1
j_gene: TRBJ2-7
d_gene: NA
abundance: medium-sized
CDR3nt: TGCAGTGCCGAGGACAGCGCGCAGACGTTCTACGAGCAGTACTTC
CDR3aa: CSAEDSAQTFYEQYF

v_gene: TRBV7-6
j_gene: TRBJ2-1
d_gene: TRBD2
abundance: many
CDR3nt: TGTGCCAGCAGCTCATGGACTAGCGGGAGCAGAGTTAATGAGCAGTTCTTC
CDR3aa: CASSSWTSGSRVNEQFF

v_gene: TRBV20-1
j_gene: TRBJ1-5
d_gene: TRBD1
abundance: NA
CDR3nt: TGCAGTGCTCTGGACAGGTTAGGCAATCAGCCCCAGCACTTT
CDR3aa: CSALDRLGNQPQHF

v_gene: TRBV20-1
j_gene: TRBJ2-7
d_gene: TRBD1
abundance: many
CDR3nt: TGCAGTGCTGGAGATCCGGGACAGGGGTCCTACGAGCAGTACTTC
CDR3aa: CSAGDPGQGSYEQYF

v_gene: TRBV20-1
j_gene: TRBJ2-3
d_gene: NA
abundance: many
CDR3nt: TGCAGTTGGGGAGCGGGCACAGATACGCAGTATTTT
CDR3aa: CSWGAGTDTQYF

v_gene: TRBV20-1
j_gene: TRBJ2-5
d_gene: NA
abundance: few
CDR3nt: TGCAGTGCTTTCTATCGGAGTTGGGAGACCCAGTACTTC
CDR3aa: CSAFYRSWETQYF

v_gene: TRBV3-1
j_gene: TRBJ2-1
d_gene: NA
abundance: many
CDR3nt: TGTGCCAGCAGCCAAGGGGCTTCCTCCTACAATGAGCAGTTCTTC
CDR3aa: CASSQGASSYNEQFF

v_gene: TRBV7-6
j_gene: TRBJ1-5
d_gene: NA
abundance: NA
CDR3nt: TGTGCCAACAGCTTATATGCAGGTTGTAATCAGACCCAGCATTTT
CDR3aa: CANSLYAGCNQTQHF

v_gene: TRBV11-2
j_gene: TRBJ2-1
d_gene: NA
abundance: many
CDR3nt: TGTGCCAGCAGCCTCAAACGCGTGGATGAGCAGTTCTTC
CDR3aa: CASSLKRVDEQFF

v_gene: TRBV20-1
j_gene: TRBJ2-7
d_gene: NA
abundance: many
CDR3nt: TGCAGTGCTAGCCCTCGAGCTGCAGTATCCTACGAGCAGTACTTC
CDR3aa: CSASPRAAVSYEQYF

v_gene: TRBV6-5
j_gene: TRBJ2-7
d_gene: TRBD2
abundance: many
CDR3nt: TGTGCCAGCAGCTTCGGGACTAGCGGGGGATACGAGCAGTACTTC
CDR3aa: CASSFGTSGGYEQYF

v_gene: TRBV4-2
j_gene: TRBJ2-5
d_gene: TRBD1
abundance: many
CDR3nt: TGTGCCAGCAGCCAAACACCCGGGACAGGGGAAGAGACCCAGTACTTC
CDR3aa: CASSQTPGTGEETQYF

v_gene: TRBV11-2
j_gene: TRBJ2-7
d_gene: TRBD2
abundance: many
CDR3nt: TGTGCCAGCAGCTTAGATCTCGGGAGGAACGAGCAGTACTTC
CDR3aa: CASSLDLGRNEQYF

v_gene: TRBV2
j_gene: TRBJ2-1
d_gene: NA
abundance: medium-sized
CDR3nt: TGTGCCAGCAGTAGGACCGGGACGACCAGCGATGAGCAGTTCTTC
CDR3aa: CASSRTGTTSDEQFF

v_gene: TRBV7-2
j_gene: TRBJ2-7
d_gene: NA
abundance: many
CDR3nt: TGTGCCAGCGCTAGATGGCTGGGGACCTACGAGCAGTACTTC
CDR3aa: CASARWLGTYEQYF

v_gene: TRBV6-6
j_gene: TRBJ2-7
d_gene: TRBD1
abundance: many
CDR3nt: TGTGCCAGCAGAGAACCGGGACAGTCCTACGAGCAGTACTTC
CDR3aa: CASREPGQSYEQYF

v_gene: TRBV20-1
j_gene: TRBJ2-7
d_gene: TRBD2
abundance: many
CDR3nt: TGCAGTGCTAGTGGGACTAGCGGGATCGGCGAGCAGTACTTC
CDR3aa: CSASGTSGIGEQYF

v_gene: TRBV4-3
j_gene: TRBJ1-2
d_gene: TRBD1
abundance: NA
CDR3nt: TGCGCCAGCAGCCAAGAAGGGGGCGCGAACTATGGCTACACCTTC
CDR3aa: CASSQEGGANYGYTF

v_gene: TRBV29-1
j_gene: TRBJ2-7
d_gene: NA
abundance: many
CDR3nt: TGCAGCGTTGAGGGGCACGACTACGAGCAGTACTTC
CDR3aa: CSVEGHDYEQYF

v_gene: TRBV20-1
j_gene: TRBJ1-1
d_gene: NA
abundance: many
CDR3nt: TGCAGTGCTAGATACCCCAAGGCAACCGAAGCTTTCTTT
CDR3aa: CSARYPKATEAFF

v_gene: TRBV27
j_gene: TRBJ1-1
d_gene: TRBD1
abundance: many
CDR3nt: TGTGCCAGCAGTTACAGGGGGCGGAACACTGAAGCTTTCTTT
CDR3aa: CASSYRGRNTEAFF

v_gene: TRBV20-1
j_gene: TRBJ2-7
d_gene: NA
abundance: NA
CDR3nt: TGCAGTGCCGTCGGAGAGGTAGAAGAGCAGTACTTC
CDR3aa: CSAVGEVEEQYF

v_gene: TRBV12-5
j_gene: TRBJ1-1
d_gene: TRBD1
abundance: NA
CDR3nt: TGTGCTAGTGGTTGGGACAGGGGTTGGGACACTGAAGCTTTCTTT
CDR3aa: CASGWDRGWDTEAFF

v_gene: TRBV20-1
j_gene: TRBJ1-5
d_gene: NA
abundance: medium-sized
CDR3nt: TGCAGTGCTAGCACGGGGGGGGATTCGGCCCAGCATTTT
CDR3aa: CSASTGGDSAQHF

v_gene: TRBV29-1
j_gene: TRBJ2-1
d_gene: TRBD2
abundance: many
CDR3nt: TGCAGCGGAGGACTAGCGGGAGTGGGTGAGCAGTTCTTC
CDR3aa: CSGGLAGVGEQFF

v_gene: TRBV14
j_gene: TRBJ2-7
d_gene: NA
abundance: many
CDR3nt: TGTGCCAGCAACCGGGGCTTCCCCCCCTACGAGCAGTACTTC
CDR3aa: CASNRGFPPYEQYF

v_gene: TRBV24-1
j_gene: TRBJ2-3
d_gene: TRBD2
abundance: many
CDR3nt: TGTGCCACCAGTGATTTGACGTCCGGGGAGGGCGATACGCAGTATTTT
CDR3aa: CATSDLTSGEGDTQYF

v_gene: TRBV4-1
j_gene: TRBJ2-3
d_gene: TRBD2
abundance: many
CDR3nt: TGCGCCAGCAGCCAAGATTTACTAGCGGGAGCAAGAGATACGCAGTATTTT
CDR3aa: CASSQDLLAGARDTQYF

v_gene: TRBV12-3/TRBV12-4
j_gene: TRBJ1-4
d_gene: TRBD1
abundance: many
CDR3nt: TGTGCCAGCAACAAAAGGGGGCTGGATGAAAAACTGTTTTTT
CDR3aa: CASNKRGLDEKLFF

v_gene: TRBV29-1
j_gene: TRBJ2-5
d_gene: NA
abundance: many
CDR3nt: TGCAGCGCTACGAAAACCAACCCGACCGAGACCCAGTACTTC
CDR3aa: CSATKTNPTETQYF

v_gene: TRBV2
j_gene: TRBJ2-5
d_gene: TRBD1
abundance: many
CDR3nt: TGTGCCAGCAGTGGGACAGGGAGGGAGACCCAGTACTTC
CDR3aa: CASSGTGRETQYF

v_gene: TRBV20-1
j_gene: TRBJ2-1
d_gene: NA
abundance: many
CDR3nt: TGCAGTGCTGTCTTGAGCTCCTACAATGAGCAGTTCTTC
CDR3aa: CSAVLSSYNEQFF

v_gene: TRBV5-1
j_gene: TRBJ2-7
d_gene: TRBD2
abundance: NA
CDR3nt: TGCGCCAGCAGCTTCGGACTAGCGGGAGCCTACGAGCAGTACTTC
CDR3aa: CASSFGLAGAYEQYF

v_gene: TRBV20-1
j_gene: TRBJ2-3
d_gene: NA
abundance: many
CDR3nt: TGCAGTGGGACTAGCACAGGGGGGACGCAGTATTTT
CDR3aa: CSGTSTGGTQYF

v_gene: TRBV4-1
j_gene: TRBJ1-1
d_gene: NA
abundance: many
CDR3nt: TGCGCCAGCACCCGGGTTCGGTCGACGAACACTGAAGCTTTCTTT
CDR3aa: CASTRVRSTNTEAFF

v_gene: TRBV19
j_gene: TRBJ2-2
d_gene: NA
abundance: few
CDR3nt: TGTGCCAGCCTTCTTCGGGCGACCGGGGAGCTGTTTTTT
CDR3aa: CASLLRATGELFF

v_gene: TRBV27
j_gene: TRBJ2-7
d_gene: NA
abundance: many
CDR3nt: TGTGCCAGCAGTCCCTCGGGGGCAGGGGGGTACTACGAGCAGTACTTC
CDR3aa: CASSPSGAGGYYEQYF

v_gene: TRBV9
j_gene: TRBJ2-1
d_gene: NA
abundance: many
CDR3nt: TGTGCCAGCAGCGTAGGGGGCGGGAACACCTACAATGAGCAGTTCTTC
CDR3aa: CASSVGGGNTYNEQFF

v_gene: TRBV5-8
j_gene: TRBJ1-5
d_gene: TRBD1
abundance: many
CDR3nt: TGTGCCAGCAGCGTGGACAGGGGGAGCAATCAGCCCCAGCATTTT
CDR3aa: CASSVDRGSNQPQHF

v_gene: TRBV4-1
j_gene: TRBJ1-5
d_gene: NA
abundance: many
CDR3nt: TGCGCCAGCAGCCAAGATTCGGCAGGCCAAAGGCGGCCCCAGCATTTT
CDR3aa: CASSQDSAGQRRPQHF

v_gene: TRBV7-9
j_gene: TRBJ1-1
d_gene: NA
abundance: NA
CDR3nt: TGTGCCAGCGGGGCGGTAGGGACTGAAGCTTTCTTT
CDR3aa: CASGAVGTEAFF

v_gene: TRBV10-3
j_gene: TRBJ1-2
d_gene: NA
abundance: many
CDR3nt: TGTGCCATCAGTGAAGGACCCCGAGAGCACTATGGCTACACCTTC
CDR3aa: CAISEGPREHYGYTF

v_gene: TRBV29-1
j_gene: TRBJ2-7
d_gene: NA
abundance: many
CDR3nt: TGCAGCGTTGAAAAACAGGGTTATGAGCAGTACTTC
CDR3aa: CSVEKQGYEQYF

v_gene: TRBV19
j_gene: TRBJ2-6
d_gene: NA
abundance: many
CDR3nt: TGTGCCAGTATGCGTCTCGCAGACCTTCGAGGGGCCAACGTCCTGACTTTC
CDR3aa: CASMRLADLRGANVLTF

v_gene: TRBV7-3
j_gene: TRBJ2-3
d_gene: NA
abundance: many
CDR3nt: TGTGCCAGCAGCCCCCGGGGGACAACAGATACGCAGTATTTT
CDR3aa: CASSPRGTTDTQYF

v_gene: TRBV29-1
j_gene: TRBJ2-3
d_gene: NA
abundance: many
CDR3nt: TGCAGCGTTGAGGATGGATTGTCCAGGGAAGCCACAGATACGCAGTATTTT
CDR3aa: CSVEDGLSREATDTQYF

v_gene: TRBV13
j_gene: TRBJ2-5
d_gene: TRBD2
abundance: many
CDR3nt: TGTGCCAGCAGCTCGACTAGCGGGAGAGAGACCCAGTACTTC
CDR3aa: CASSSTSGRETQYF

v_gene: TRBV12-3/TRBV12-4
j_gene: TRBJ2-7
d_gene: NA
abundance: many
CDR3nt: TGTGCCAGCAGTTCTAGGGGGGTCGACTCCTACGAGCAGTACTTC
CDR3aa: CASSSRGVDSYEQYF

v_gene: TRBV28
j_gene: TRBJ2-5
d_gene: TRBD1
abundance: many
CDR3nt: TGTGCCAGCAGCACCGGACAGGGATACGAGACCCAGTACTTC
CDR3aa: CASSTGQGYETQYF

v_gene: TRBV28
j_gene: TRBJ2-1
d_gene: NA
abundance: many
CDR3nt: TGTGCCAGCAGTGAAATTACAGGGTCCTCAGTGAATGAGCAGTTCTTC
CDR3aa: CASSEITGSSVNEQFF

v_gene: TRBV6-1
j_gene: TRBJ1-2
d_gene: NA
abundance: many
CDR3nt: TGTGCCAGCAGCCCTTCAGGATATGGCTACACCTTC
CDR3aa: CASSPSGYGYTF

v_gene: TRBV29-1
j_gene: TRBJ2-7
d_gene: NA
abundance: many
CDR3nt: TGCAGCGTTGTAGTGAGCGGCTACGAGCAGTACTTC
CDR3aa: CSVVVSGYEQYF

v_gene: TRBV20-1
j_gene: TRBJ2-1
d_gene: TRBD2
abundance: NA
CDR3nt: TGCAGTGCTAGAGATATACGTGGGACTAGCGGATACAATGAGCAGTTCTTC
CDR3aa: CSARDIRGTSGYNEQFF